These T cell receptor beta chains were read from a single sample in a study of cytomegalovirus exposure and HLA in healthy donors. Profiling relied on immunoSEQ multiplex PCR, and the TCRdb table lists in-frame clones only, not all of them. Of under 130,000 clones listed, around 73% are singletons. The specimen was PBMCs. The receptors here all came from a man aged 30-40 years in good health and CMV-seronegative. CDR3s include the opening cysteine and the closing phenylalanine or tryptophan. Fields, in order: V gene, clone size, J gene, D gene, CDR3 protein, CDR3 DNA. The D gene is left open where the match is weak. Clone size appears in some rows only: once, few, many, or a class for an expanded clone.

TRBV10-3,NA,TRBJ2-1,TRBD2,CASGGPGEQFF,TGTGCCTCGGGGGGGCCAGGTGAGCAGTTCTTC
TRBV4-3,NA,TRBJ2-5,NA,CASSPSDFSETQYF,TGCGCCAGCAGCCCGTCGGACTTTTCGGAGACCCAGTACTTC
TRBV4-1,NA,TRBJ1-3,TRBD1,CASSPGTDPGNTIYF,TGCGCCAGCAGCCCGGGGACAGACCCTGGAAACACCATATATTTT
TRBV5-1,NA,TRBJ1-2,NA,CASRGGDYGYTF,TGCGCCAGCAGGGGGGGAGACTATGGCTACACCTTC
TRBV10-3,once,TRBJ1-2,TRBD1,CAIGPDRGLDGYTF,TGTGCCATCGGGCCGGACAGGGGTTTGGATGGCTACACCTTC
TRBV4-3,once,TRBJ2-4,NA,CASSQGVQGNIQYF,TGCGCCAGCAGCCAAGGAGTCCAGGGAAACATTCAGTACTTC
TRBV2,NA,TRBJ2-1,TRBD2,CASSPTSGRKNEQFF,TGTGCCAGCAGTCCGACTAGCGGGAGGAAAAATGAGCAGTTCTTC
TRBV5-1,NA,TRBJ1-5,TRBD1,CASSKDRGSNQPQHF,TGCGCCAGCAGCAAAGACAGGGGTTCGAATCAGCCCCAGCATTTT
TRBV29-1,NA,TRBJ2-7,NA,CSVYQRRLANYEQYF,TGCAGCGTTTACCAGAGAAGGCTAGCGAACTACGAGCAGTACTTC
TRBV9,NA,TRBJ2-5,TRBD1,CASSPGQTIQETQYF,TGTGCCAGCAGCCCGGGACAGACTATCCAAGAGACCCAGTACTTC
TRBV7-9,NA,TRBJ1-3,NA,CASSYSGTGNTIYF,TGTGCCAGCAGCTACTCCGGGACTGGAAACACCATATATTTT
TRBV11-2,NA,TRBJ1-1,NA,CASSLVSGDTEAFF,TGTGCCAGCAGCTTAGTGTCAGGGGACACTGAAGCTTTCTTT
TRBV28,NA,TRBJ2-2,TRBD1,CASSLTGGTGELFF,TGTGCCAGCAGTTTAACAGGGGGCACCGGGGAGCTGTTTTTT
TRBV6-6,few,TRBJ1-1,TRBD1,CASRESGQGAFF,TGTGCCAGCAGGGAGAGCGGACAGGGAGCTTTCTTT
TRBV4-1,NA,TRBJ1-1,TRBD1,CASSPGRQGSRRLTEAFF,TGCGCCAGCAGCCCCGGTCGACAGGGTTCTCGCCGCCTCACTGAAGCTTTCTTT
TRBV6-5,NA,TRBJ1-6,NA,CASSYDINSPLHF,TGTGCCAGCAGTTACGACATCAATTCACCCCTCCACTTT
TRBV9,NA,TRBJ1-4,TRBD1,CASSKDRGNEKLFF,TGTGCCAGCAGCAAAGACAGGGGGAATGAAAAACTGTTTTTT
TRBV7-2,NA,TRBJ1-5,TRBD1,CASSLDREGPQHF,TGTGCCAGCAGCTTGGACAGGGAAGGTCCCCAGCATTTT
TRBV5-5,NA,TRBJ2-2,NA,CASSLGGTANTGELFF,TGTGCCAGCAGCTTGGGCGGGACAGCGAACACCGGGGAGCTGTTTTTT
TRBV4-1,NA,TRBJ2-2,TRBD2,CASSSGTTITGELFF,TGCGCCAGCAGCTCGGGGACTACCATTACCGGGGAGCTGTTTTTT
TRBV19,NA,TRBJ1-1,NA,CASSIGGRGVTEAFF,TGTGCCAGTAGTATAGGAGGTCGGGGGGTCACTGAAGCTTTCTTT
TRBV19,NA,TRBJ2-5,TRBD1,CASSMLAGRGPQETQYF,TGTGCCAGTAGTATGTTGGCGGGCAGGGGGCCTCAAGAGACCCAGTACTTC
TRBV12-5,NA,TRBJ2-5,NA,CASGPPGETQYF,TGTGCTAGTGGTCCACCAGGAGAGACCCAGTACTTC
TRBV4-1,NA,TRBJ1-2,TRBD1,CASSYRGPSNLDYTF,TGCGCCAGCTCATACAGGGGGCCAAGTAATCTTGACTACACCTTC
TRBV18,NA,TRBJ1-1,NA,CASSPLRGSTEAFF,TGTGCCAGCTCACCACTCCGGGGGAGTACTGAAGCTTTCTTT
TRBV15,once,TRBJ2-2,TRBD2,CATSREGTSGGASGELFF,TGTGCCACCAGCAGAGAGGGGACTAGCGGGGGGGCCTCAGGGGAGCTGTTTTTT
TRBV6-5,NA,TRBJ1-1,NA,CASSYSQGRTEAFF,TGTGCCAGCAGTTACTCTCAGGGTAGAACTGAAGCTTTCTTT
TRBV4-1,NA,TRBJ1-6,NA,CASSLGGGTSSYNSPLHF,TGCGCCAGCAGCCTAGGGGGGGGGACAAGCTCCTATAATTCACCCCTCCACTTT
TRBV5-5,NA,TRBJ1-1,NA,CASGFTGGSTEAFF,TGTGCCAGCGGATTCACCGGGGGGAGTACTGAAGCTTTCTTT
TRBV6-1,NA,TRBJ2-7,NA,CASRVDNSRSEQYF,TGTGCCAGCAGGGTAGACAATTCTCGCAGCGAGCAGTACTTC
TRBV7-9,NA,TRBJ2-5,NA,CASSRYVTGYQETQYF,TGTGCCAGCAGCCGATATGTTACAGGTTATCAAGAGACCCAGTACTTC
TRBV5-4,NA,TRBJ1-5,NA,CASSLGGRDQPQHF,TGTGCCAGCAGCTTAGGGGGGAGGGATCAGCCCCAGCATTTT
TRBV5-6,few,TRBJ2-1,TRBD2,CASSFNFQKASGSHDEQFF,TGTGCCAGCAGCTTTAACTTCCAGAAAGCTAGCGGGAGCCACGATGAGCAGTTCTTC
TRBV7-6,NA,TRBJ2-2,TRBD2,CASSSRTSLVGELFF,TGTGCCAGCAGCTCACGGACTAGCCTCGTCGGGGAGCTGTTTTTT
TRBV9,NA,TRBJ2-2,NA,CASSRQGTGELFF,TGTGCCAGCAGCCGTCAGGGGACCGGGGAGCTGTTTTTT
TRBV7-9,NA,TRBJ1-4,NA,CASSLGTVSTNEKLFF,TGTGCCAGCAGCTTAGGAACGGTCTCAACTAATGAAAAACTGTTTTTT
TRBV11-2,NA,TRBJ2-2,TRBD2,CASSLDWSGGPTGELFF,TGTGCCAGCAGCTTAGATTGGAGCGGGGGTCCCACCGGGGAGCTGTTTTTT
TRBV9,NA,TRBJ1-1,NA,CASSVEVEGRDAFF,TGTGCCAGCAGCGTAGAGGTCGAGGGGAGGGACGCTTTCTTT
TRBV5-1,few,TRBJ1-1,TRBD1,CASSLKGQGGSEAFF,TGCGCCAGCAGCTTGAAGGGACAGGGGGGATCTGAAGCTTTCTTT
TRBV6-5,NA,TRBJ1-5,NA,CASSYSGHSNQPQHF,TGTGCCAGCAGTTACTCGGGCCATAGCAATCAGCCCCAGCATTTT
TRBV5-1,NA,TRBJ2-1,NA,CASSESGHNEQFF,TGCGCCAGCAGCGAGAGCGGGCACAATGAGCAGTTCTTC
TRBV18,NA,TRBJ1-1,TRBD1,CASSPDRGEAFF,TGTGCCAGCTCACCGGACAGGGGTGAAGCTTTCTTT
TRBV5-1,NA,TRBJ2-5,TRBD1,CASSWKTGEGETQYF,TGCGCCAGCAGCTGGAAAACAGGGGAAGGAGAGACCCAGTACTTC
TRBV7-9,NA,TRBJ2-5,TRBD1,CASSLGDRGLQETQYF,TGTGCCAGCAGCCTTGGGGACAGGGGCTTACAAGAGACCCAGTACTTC
TRBV18,NA,TRBJ1-5,NA,CASSQGTNQPQHF,TGTGCCAGCTCTCAGGGGACCAATCAGCCCCAGCATTTT
TRBV15,NA,TRBJ2-3,NA,CATSRVMASARTDTQYF,TGTGCCACCAGCAGAGTAATGGCTAGCGCCCGCACAGATACGCAGTATTTT
TRBV7-2,NA,TRBJ1-1,TRBD1,CASSGDRVNTEAFF,TGTGCCAGCAGCGGGGACAGAGTGAACACTGAAGCTTTCTTT
TRBV28,NA,TRBJ1-5,TRBD1,CASRQGQLSQPQHF,TGTGCCAGCCGACAGGGTCAATTGAGTCAGCCCCAGCATTTT
TRBV7-6,once,TRBJ1-3,NA,CASSASGNTIYF,TGTGCCAGCAGCGCTAGCGGAAACACCATATATTTT
TRBV9,NA,TRBJ2-7,NA,CASSVGDYEQYF,TGTGCCAGCAGCGTCGGGGACTACGAGCAGTACTTC
TRBV4-1,NA,TRBJ2-1,NA,CATGPPGYSYNEQFF,TGCGCCACCGGCCCACCGGGTTACTCCTACAATGAGCAGTTCTTC